The 27 T cell receptor beta chains in this list originate from one sample, sequenced in a study of human T cells and chemical hapten exposure. Unfractionated whole blood was the source of the extracted total RNA. TCRdb used MiXCR to reprocess the 5' RACE reads, holding one entry per CDR3 protein. The sample consists of approximately 150,000 distinct CDR3 sequences, roughly 4.1% of them appearing once. The receptors shown here come from a female donor in good health.

The V gene is TRBV27, the J gene TRBJ2-1; 10 bases map to TRBD1. With 3 bases clipped from V and 7 bases from J, the junction kept 12 bases outside the gene matches. Per germline, CDR1 MNHEY and CDR2 SMNVEV (reference sequence). This CDR3 has 17 amino acids. This chain's CDR3 is CASSFTLSGTGENEQFF. The CDR3 region has the DNA TGTGCCAGCAGTTTTACCTTATCCGGGACAGGGGAGAATGAGCAGTTCTTC.

This clonotype was counted ten times or more. The chain links TRBV7-9 to TRBJ2-1; perhaps TRBD1 as D (6 bases). Looked up from germline, CDR1 is SEHNR and CDR2 is FQNEAQ (reference sequence). Trimming left V 8 bases short and J 12 bases short, with 17 bases between. CDR3 length: 12 amino acids. The CDR3 DNA sequence: TGTGCCAGCGAGTCAGGGGCGTCGTGGCAGTTCTTC. Amino acid sequence: CASESGASWQFF. The variable domain in full, completed from reference TRBV7-9 and TRBJ2-1, reads DTGVSQNPRHKITKRGQNVTFRCDPISEHNRLYWYRQTLGQGPEFLTYFQNEAQLEKSRLLSDRFSAERPKGSFSTLEIQRTEQGDSAMYLCASESGASWQFFGPGTRLTVL.

With regard to this clonotype: A single base separates this from a much larger clone, so it may be a read error. CDR3 sequence reads: CASSRDISSTDTRYF. The CDR3 bases are TGTGCCAGCAGCAGGGACATCTCTAGCACAGATACGCGGTATTTT. V usage is TRBV7-9 and J usage is TRBJ2-3; D possibly corresponds to TRBD1 (6 bases). The CDR3 is 15 amino acids. Germline values: CDR1 SEHNR, CDR2 FQNEAQ (reference sequence).

The table lists this clonotype with many counts. The chain uses TRBV13 and TRBJ2-7; tentatively, D is TRBD1 or TRBD2 (5 bases each). This CDR3 comprises 16 residues. V was pared by 3 bases and J by 1 base, with 16 bases between. Germline V gives CDR1 PRHDT, CDR2 FYEKMQ (reference sequence). The CDR3 loop reads CASSFALRGASYEQYF. The DNA for the CDR3 is TGTGCCAGCAGCTTTGCCCTGAGGGGCGCATCCTACGAGCAGTACTTC.

Ten or more counts support this clonotype. The chain joins TRBV4-3 to TRBJ1-2; a weak D match, TRBD1 (5 bases). Germline assignment: CDR1 LGHNA and CDR2 YSLEER. The CDR3 covers 14 residues. Trimming removed 3 bases from V and 5 bases from J, with 13 bases in between. CDR3 loop: CASSHADSPYGYTF. CDR3 nucleotides: TGCGCCAGCAGCCATGCCGACAGCCCATATGGCTACACCTTC.

This clonotype was seen at least ten times. This chain joins TRBV6-5 and TRBJ1-6; 7 bases map to TRBD1. Looked up from germline, CDR1 is MNHEY and CDR2 is SVGAGI. The CDR3 sequence is 17 residues long. Germline trimming cut 6 bases from V and 4 bases from J; bases unmatched to any gene: 12. In DNA form, the CDR3 reads TGTGCCAGCAGCCGCACCGCTGGGACAGTTTATAATTCACCCCTCCACTTT. As protein: CASSRTAGTVYNSPLHF.

This clonotype was observed many times. This chain connects TRBV7-3 to TRBJ2-1, with 10 bases aligning to TRBD2. With V trimmed by 8 bases and J by 7 bases, 14 bases remained unmatched. The CDR3 sequence is 16 residues long. Germline V CDR1 and CDR2: SGHTA, FQGTGA. CDR3 amino acids: CASALQGSGGRNEQFF. The CDR3 nucleotides read TGTGCCAGCGCCCTGCAGGGTAGCGGGGGGAGGAATGAGCAGTTCTTC.

In its sample, this clonotype was seen many times. The chain employs TRBV20-1 and TRBJ1-4; the D is unclear. The V end was cut by 0 bases, the J end by 5 bases, with 13 bases between. Germline lookup yields CDR1 DFQATT and CDR2 SNEGSKA (reference sequence). The CDR3 runs 15 residues. The CDR3 sequence is CSARDLRTVNEKLFF. As DNA, the CDR3 is TGCAGTGCTAGAGATCTACGCACAGTAAATGAAAAACTGTTTTTT.

This clonotype was counted a few times. This rearrangement joins TRBV20-1 to TRBJ2-2; the D gene is possibly TRBD2 (5 bases). Germline CDR1 reads DFQATT; CDR2 reads SNEGSKA (reference sequence). The ends were cut back, 0 bases at V and 4 bases at J, with 12 bases in the middle. The CDR3 is 15 residues long. CDR3 region: CSARDSVGCTGELFF. The CDR3 coding sequence is TGCAGTGCTAGAGATAGCGTCGGGTGCACCGGGGAGCTGTTTTTT.

This clonotype was observed many times. This sequence joins TRBV10-3 and TRBJ1-1; 8 nucleotides agree with TRBD1. Germline V gene lookup returns CDR1 ENHRY and CDR2 SYGVKD. The CDR3 is 13 amino acids. V lost 6 bases and J lost 2; bases outside the gene matches: 2. The DNA of the CDR3 is TGTGCCATCAGGGGACAGGCCAACACTGAAGCTTTCTTT. Amino acids: CAIRGQANTEAFF.

The chain recombines TRBV7-9 with TRBJ2-3; the match to TRBD1 covers 7 bases. V was pared by 4 bases and J by 1 base, with 8 bases of the junction left unmatched. Germline V gene sequence: CDR1 SEHNR, CDR2 FQNEAQ (reference sequence). The CDR3 totals 16 residues. The CDR3 spells CASSSHSGTGTDTQYF. The CDR3 DNA reads as TGTGCCAGCAGCTCCCACTCCGGGACAGGCACAGATACGCAGTATTTT.

This clonotype was detected only a few times. The chain couples TRBV12-3 or TRBV12-4 to TRBJ2-1; 8 nucleotides align to TRBD1. Trimming cost V 6 bases and J 7 bases; bases outside gene matches: 5. CDR3 size: 13 residues. The CDR3 bases are TGTGCCAGCAGGGTGACAGGGGAGAATGAGCAGTTCTTC. Encoded protein: CASRVTGENEQFF.

This clonotype was recorded at least ten times. The chain joins TRBV5-1 to TRBJ1-2; 8 bases fit TRBD1. The junction had 13 bases not matched to a gene; V was cut back by 0 bases and J by 6 bases. The CDR3 spans 17 residues. The germline CDR1 and CDR2 sequences are SGHRS and YFSETQ. The CDR3, as DNA: TGCGCCAGCAGCTTGGGGGTCGCATCAGCAGGGGGCGATGGCTACACCTTC. Translation gives CASSLGVASAGGDGYTF.

The sample holds many counts of this clonotype. The chain is built from TRBV28 and TRBJ1-5; D is possibly TRBD1 (6 bases). The CDR3 sequence is 16 residues long. The ends were cut back, 2 bases at V and 1 base at J, with 12 bases in the middle. The germline CDR1 and CDR2 sequences are MDHEN and SYDVKM. This chain's CDR3 is CASSLGRTVSNQPQHF. CDR3 nucleotides: TGTGCCAGCAGTTTAGGTAGGACAGTGAGCAATCAGCCCCAGCATTTT.

About this clonotype: This may stem from a read error, because a much larger clone lies one nucleotide away. DNA of the CDR3: TGTGCCACCGACTTGGGCCAGGGGGCCCAGTACTTC. Amino acids: CATDLGQGAQYF. J is TRBJ2-5 and V is TRBV24-1, with 7 positions matching TRBD1. V lost 9 bases, J lost 9 bases, and 9 bases stayed unmatched. Germline V gene lookup returns CDR1 KGHDR and CDR2 SFDVKD. The length of the CDR3 is 12 residues.

This clonotype has ten or more counts. The chain joins TRBV27 to TRBJ1-6; D possibly corresponds to TRBD1 (6 bases). CDR1 and CDR2 (germline): MNHEY, SMNVEV (reference sequence). This CDR3 contains 15 residues. Between the trimmed V and J ends, which lost 3 bases and 6 bases, there was a span of 12 bases. The CDR3 nucleotides are TGTGCCAGCAGTTTGAGCAGGGGCCGTAATTCACCCCTCCACTTT. It specifies CASSLSRGRNSPLHF.

This clonotype has at least ten counts. V usage is TRBV7-8 and J usage is TRBJ2-3, with D maybe TRBD2 (5 bases). Germline V gene lookup returns CDR1 SGHVS and CDR2 FQNEAQ. Trimming shortened V by 1 base and J by 4 bases, and 12 bases separated the two germline ends. There are 15 residues in the CDR3. The CDR3 reads CASSLGAGLADTQYF. In nucleotides, the CDR3 is TGTGCCAGCAGCTTAGGCGCAGGACTGGCAGATACGCAGTATTTT.

This clonotype was seen many times. At one of its ends the junction is not consistent with the germline gene, which may arise from a read error. This sequence joins TRBV15 and TRBJ2-1; perhaps TRBD2 as D (5 bases). The CDR3 runs 14 residues. Per the germline V gene, CDR1 is LNHNV and CDR2 is YYDKDF (reference sequence). CDR3 DNA: TGTGCCACCAGCAGAGCGGGTCGCGGCGCCCGAGGGATCTTC. Amino acids: CATSRAGRGARGIF.

The V gene is TRBV28, the J gene TRBJ2-7; no clear D. V lost 4 bases and J lost 3, with 10 bases in between. From germline, CDR1 is MDHEN and CDR2 SYDVKM. This CDR3 is 13 amino acids long. The CDR3 DNA follows: TGTGCCAGCAGTTCAGTGAGCAACTACGAGCAGTACTTC. It codes for CASSSVSNYEQYF. Full variable domain (remainder filled in from reference TRBV28 and TRBJ2-7): DVKVTQSSRYLVKRTGEKVFLECVQDMDHENMFWYRQDPGLGLRLIYFSYDVKMKEKGDIPEGYSVSREKKERFSLILESASTNQTSMYLCASSSVSNYEQYFGPGTRLTVT.

In this sample, this clonotype turned up many times. The chain is built from TRBV6-5 and TRBJ1-2; TRBD1 agrees at 8 bases. This CDR3 is built from 14 residues. Germline assignment: CDR1 MNHEY and CDR2 SVGAGI. J was trimmed by 0 bases and V by 5 bases; bases with no gene match: 2. The DNA of the CDR3 is TGTGCCAGCAGTCGACAGGGGTCTAACTATGGCTACACCTTC. Translated, it gives CASSRQGSNYGYTF.

This clonotype was detected many times. V gene TRBV9 combines with J gene TRBJ1-6, with a weak D call TRBD1 (6 bases). This CDR3 is 15 amino acids long. Trimming shortened V by 0 bases and J by 18 bases, and 22 bases separated the two germline ends. The germline V gene has CDR1 SGDLS and CDR2 YYNGEE. This CDR3 reads CASSVGRGLKEPPHF. The CDR3 nucleotides read TGTGCCAGCAGCGTAGGGAGGGGGTTGAAGGAGCCACCCCACTTT.

This clonotype occurred a few times. The V call is TRBV5-1, the J call TRBJ1-1, with 9 bases lining up with TRBD1. The CDR3 is 13 residues long. Germline loops: CDR1 SGHRS, CDR2 YFSETQ. The CDR3 reads CAQGTGQGAEAFF. CDR3 coding DNA: TGCGCGCAGGGGACAGGGCAAGGGGCTGAAGCTTTCTTT.

This clonotype came up many times. This rearrangement joins TRBV20-1 to TRBJ2-1, with 8 bases aligning to TRBD2. This CDR3 has 16 residues. From germline, CDR1 is DFQATT and CDR2 SNEGSKA (reference sequence). V shed 4 bases and J 4 bases; nucleotides not matched to a gene: 12. The CDR3: CSANPGGAEGYNEQFF. CDR3 bases: TGCAGTGCTAACCCCGGGGGGGCAGAGGGGTACAATGAGCAGTTCTTC.

This clonotype was recorded many times. This chain links TRBV6-2 or TRBV6-3 with TRBJ2-5, with 7 bases that match TRBD1. Germline CDR1 and CDR2: MNHEY and SVGEGT. V lost 2 bases to trimming and J lost 0 bases; unmatched junction nucleotides: 9. The length of the CDR3 is 17 residues. The CDR3 DNA is TGTGCCAGCAGTTACAACTTGGGGACAGAGTACCAAGAGACCCAGTACTTC. It yields the protein CASSYNLGTEYQETQYF.

J is TRBJ2-1 and V is TRBV3-1; 15 bases align to TRBD2. Germline V gives CDR1 LGHDT, CDR2 YNNKEL (reference sequence). There are 17 residues in the CDR3. The J segment lost 4 bases and the V segment lost 4 bases, leaving 5 bases of the junction unmatched. In DNA form, the CDR3 reads TGTGCCAGCAGCCCCGGACTAGCGGGGGGGCGGTACAATGAGCAGTTCTTC. This encodes CASSPGLAGGRYNEQFF.

In its sample, this clonotype was seen many times. The rearrangement uses TRBV5-4 and TRBJ1-2, with D unclear. Germline V CDR1 and CDR2: SGHNT, YYREEE (reference sequence). Deletions cut 4 bases from V and 8 bases from J, with 21 bases between. There are 15 residues in the CDR3. In DNA, the CDR3 is TGTGCCAGCAGCCTGCCAACCAGGCACCCAACGGGCTACACCTTC. Translating gives CASSLPTRHPTGYTF.

This clonotype was seen repeatedly, ten times or more. This rearrangement joins TRBV5-4 to TRBJ1-2; maybe TRBD1 (6 bases). Trimming removed 4 bases from V and 2 bases from J, with 9 bases in between. This CDR3 is built from 13 residues. Germline CDR1 reads SGHNT; CDR2 reads YYREEE (reference sequence). CDR3 in amino acids: CASSRDTNYGYTF. For the CDR3, the DNA is TGTGCCAGCAGCAGGGACACGAACTATGGCTACACCTTC.